This T cell receptor (beta chain) is from a study of shared clonotypes between healthy human individuals. Study summary: A few men and a couple of women, aged 18 to 49, were donors. Study-wide results and limits: Sequencing depth was a factor that was expected to affect clonotype sharing among donors.

Spread over ten immunoSEQ deep assay plates, unsorted PBMC DNA underwent sequencing. Original data processing: From ImmunoSEQ came sequences covering only the junction and carrying no quality scores, so filtering differed. Method: immunoSEQ multiplex PCR; TCRdb's copy keeps in-frame clones and lacks some. V and J calls and clone size are as listed in that table; D and trimming were resolved from the DNA. The sample consists of approximately 440,000 clones, approximately 71% of them appearing once. On this clone itself: What it binds is not known. A much larger clone sits a single nucleotide away, making a read error possible.

What was sequenced was PBMCs. The receptor was isolated from a woman in her thirties or forties in good health. Some clones in this sample may be carry-over from other donors' samples.

For the CDR3, the DNA is TGTGCCAGCAGTGGACATTGGGAGTCTTCCTACGAGCAGTACTTC. This codes for CASSGHWESSYEQYF. The V gene is TRBV6-1, the J gene TRBJ2-7, with TRBD2 as a possible D gene (5 bases). This CDR3 has 15 residues. V lost 4 bases and J 1 base, leaving 14 bases between the germline ends. Germline CDR1 MNHNS, CDR2 SASEGT.